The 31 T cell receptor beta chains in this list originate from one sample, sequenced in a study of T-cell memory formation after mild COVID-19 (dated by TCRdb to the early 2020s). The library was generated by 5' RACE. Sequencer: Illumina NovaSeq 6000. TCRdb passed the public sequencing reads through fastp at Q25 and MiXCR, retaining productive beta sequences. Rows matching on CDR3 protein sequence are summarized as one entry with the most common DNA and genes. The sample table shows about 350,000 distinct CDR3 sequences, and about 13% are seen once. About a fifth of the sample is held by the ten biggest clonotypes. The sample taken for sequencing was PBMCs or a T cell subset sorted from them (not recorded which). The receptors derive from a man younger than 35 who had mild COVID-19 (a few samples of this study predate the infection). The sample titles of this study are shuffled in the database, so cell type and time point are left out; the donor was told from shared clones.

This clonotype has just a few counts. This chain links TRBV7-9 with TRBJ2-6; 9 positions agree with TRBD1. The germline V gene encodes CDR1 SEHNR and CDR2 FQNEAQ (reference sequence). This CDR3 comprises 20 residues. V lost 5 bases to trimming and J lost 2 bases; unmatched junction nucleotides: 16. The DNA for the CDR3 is TGTGCCAGCAGCAGGACTAAGACAGACACAGGGGGCCCTGGGGCCAACGTCCTGACTTTC. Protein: CASSRTKTDTGGPGANVLTF.

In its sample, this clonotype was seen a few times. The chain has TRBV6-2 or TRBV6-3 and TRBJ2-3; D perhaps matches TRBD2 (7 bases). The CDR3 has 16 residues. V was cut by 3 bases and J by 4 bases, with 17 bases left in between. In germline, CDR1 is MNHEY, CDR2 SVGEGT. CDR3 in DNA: TGTGCCAGCAGTTATTCCGGACTAGGGGGGGCAGATACGCAGTATTTT. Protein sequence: CASSYSGLGGADTQYF.

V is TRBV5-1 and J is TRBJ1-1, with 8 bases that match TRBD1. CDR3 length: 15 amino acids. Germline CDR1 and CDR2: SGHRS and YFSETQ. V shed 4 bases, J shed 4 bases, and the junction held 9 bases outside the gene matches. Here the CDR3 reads CASSPPGQGPTEAFF. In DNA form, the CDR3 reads TGCGCCAGCAGCCCCCCCGGACAGGGTCCCACTGAAGCTTTCTTT.

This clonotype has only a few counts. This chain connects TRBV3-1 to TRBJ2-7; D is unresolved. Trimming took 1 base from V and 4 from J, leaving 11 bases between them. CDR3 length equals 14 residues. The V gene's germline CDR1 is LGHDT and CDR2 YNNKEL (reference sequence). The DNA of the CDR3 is TGTGCCAGCAGCCAAGGTCGGTTTTGGTACGAGCAGTACTTC. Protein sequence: CASSQGRFWYEQYF.

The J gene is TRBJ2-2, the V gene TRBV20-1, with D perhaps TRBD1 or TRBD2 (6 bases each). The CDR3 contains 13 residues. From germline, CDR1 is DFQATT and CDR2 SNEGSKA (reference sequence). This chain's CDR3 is CRGGHLNTGELFF. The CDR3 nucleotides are TGCAGGGGGGGACACTTGAACACCGGGGAGCTGTTTTTT.

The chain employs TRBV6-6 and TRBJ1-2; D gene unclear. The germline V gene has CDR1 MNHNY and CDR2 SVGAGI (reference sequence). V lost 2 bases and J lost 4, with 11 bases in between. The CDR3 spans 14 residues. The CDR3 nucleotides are TGTGCCAGCAGTTACGAGGCCGAAGGCTATGGCTACACCTTC. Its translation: CASSYEAEGYGYTF.

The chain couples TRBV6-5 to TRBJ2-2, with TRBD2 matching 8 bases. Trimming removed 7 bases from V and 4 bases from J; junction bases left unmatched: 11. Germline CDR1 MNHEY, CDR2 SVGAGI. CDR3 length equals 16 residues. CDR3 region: CASTKRGRGVTGELFF. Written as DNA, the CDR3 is TGTGCCAGCACCAAACGGGGGCGGGGGGTCACCGGGGAGCTGTTTTTT.

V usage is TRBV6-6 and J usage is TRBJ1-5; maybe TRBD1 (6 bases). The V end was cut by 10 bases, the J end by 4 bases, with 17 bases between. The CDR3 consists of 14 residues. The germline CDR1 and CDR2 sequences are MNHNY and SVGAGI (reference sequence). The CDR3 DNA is TGTGCCACCGGGGGGGCGTTGGTAAATCAGCCCCAGCATTTT. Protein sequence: CATGGALVNQPQHF.

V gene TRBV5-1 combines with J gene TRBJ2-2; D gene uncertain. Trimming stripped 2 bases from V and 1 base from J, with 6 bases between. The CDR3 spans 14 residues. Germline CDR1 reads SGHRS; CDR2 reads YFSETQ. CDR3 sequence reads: CASSFGGNTGELFF. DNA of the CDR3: TGCGCCAGCAGCTTTGGCGGGAACACCGGGGAGCTGTTTTTT.

The CDR3 region is CASSTSGAPGTGELFF. CDR3 DNA: TGTGCCAGCAGCACTAGCGGGGCCCCGGGCACCGGGGAGCTGTTTTTT. V usage is TRBV6-2 or TRBV6-3 and J usage is TRBJ2-2; 10 nucleotides align to TRBD2. Unmatched junction bases numbered 8, after V lost 6 bases and J lost 4 bases. The CDR3 consists of 16 residues. Looked up from germline, CDR1 is MNHEY and CDR2 is SVGEGT.

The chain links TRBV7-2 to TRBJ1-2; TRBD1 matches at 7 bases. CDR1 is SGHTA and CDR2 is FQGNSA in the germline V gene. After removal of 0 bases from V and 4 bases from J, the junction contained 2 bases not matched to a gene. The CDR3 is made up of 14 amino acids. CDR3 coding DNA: TGTGCCAGCAGCTTAGCCCGACAGGGCTATGGCTACACCTTC. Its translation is CASSLARQGYGYTF.

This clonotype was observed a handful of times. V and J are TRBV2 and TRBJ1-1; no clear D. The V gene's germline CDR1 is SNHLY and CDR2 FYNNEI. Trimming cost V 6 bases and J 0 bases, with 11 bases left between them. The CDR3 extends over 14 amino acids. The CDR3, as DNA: TGTGCCAGCAGGGTGTCCCCCATGAACACTGAAGCTTTCTTT. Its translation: CASRVSPMNTEAFF.

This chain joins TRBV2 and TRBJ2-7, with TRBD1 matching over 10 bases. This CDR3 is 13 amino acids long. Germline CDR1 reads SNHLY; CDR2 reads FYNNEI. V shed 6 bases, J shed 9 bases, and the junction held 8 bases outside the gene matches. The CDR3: CASRETGGAGQYV. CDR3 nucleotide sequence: TGTGCCAGCAGGGAGACAGGGGGCGCAGGGCAGTACGTC.

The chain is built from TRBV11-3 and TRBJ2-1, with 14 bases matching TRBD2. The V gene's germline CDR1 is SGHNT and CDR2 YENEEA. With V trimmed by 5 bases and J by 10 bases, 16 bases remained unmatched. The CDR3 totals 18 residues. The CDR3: CASSPHPWTSGGSGEQFF. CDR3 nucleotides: TGTGCCAGCAGCCCCCATCCCTGGACTAGCGGGGGGTCAGGCGAGCAGTTCTTC.

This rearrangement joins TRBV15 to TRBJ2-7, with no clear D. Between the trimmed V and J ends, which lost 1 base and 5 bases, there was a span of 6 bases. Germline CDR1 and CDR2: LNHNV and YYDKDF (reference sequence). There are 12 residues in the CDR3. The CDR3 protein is CATSRVPDEQYF. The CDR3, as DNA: TGTGCCACCAGCAGAGTACCAGACGAGCAGTACTTC.

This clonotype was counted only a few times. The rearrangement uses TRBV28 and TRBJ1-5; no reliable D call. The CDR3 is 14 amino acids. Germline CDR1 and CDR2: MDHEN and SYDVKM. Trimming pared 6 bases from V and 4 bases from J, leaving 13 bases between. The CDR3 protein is CASSDTVSNQPQHF. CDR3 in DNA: TGTGCCAGCAGCGATACAGTGTCAAATCAGCCCCAGCATTTT.

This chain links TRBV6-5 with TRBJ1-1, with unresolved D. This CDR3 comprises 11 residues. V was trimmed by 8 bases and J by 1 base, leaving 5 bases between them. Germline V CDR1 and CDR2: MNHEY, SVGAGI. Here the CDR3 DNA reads TGTGCCAGCTGGGGGAACACTGAAGCTTTCTTT. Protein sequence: CASWGNTEAFF.

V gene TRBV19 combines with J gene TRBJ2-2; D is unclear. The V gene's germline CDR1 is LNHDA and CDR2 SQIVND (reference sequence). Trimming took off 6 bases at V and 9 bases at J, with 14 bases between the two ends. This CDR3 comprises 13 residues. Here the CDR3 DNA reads TGTGCCAGTAGCCAAACCCTAAAACGGGAGCTGTTTTTT. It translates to CASSQTLKRELFF. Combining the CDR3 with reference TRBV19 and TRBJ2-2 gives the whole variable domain DGGITQSPKYLFRKEGQNVTLSCEQNLNHDAMYWYRQDPGQGLRLIYYSQIVNDFQKGDIAEGYSVSREKKESFPLTVTSAQKNPTAFYLCASSQTLKRELFFGEGSRLTVL.

CDR3 residues: CASSFRSYEQYF. The CDR3 DNA follows: TGTGCCAGCAGCTTTAGGTCCTACGAGCAGTACTTC. The chain couples TRBV7-9 to TRBJ2-7; D is undetermined. Trimming removed 3 bases from V and 1 base from J, with 4 bases in between. CDR3 size: 12 residues. Germline CDR1 and CDR2: SEHNR and FQNEAQ (reference sequence). Looking up the rest from reference TRBV7-9 and TRBJ2-7 gives the full variable domain: DTGVSQNPRHKITKRGQNVTFRCDPISEHNRLYWYRQTLGQGPEFLTYFQNEAQLEKSRLLSDRFSAERPKGSFSTLEIQRTEQGDSAMYLCASSFRSYEQYFGPGTRLTVT.

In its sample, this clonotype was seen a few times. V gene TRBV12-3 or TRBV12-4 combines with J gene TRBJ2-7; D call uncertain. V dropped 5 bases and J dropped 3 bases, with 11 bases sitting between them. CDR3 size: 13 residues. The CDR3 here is CASSLLWGYEQYF. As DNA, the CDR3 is TGTGCCAGCAGTCTCTTATGGGGCTACGAGCAGTACTTC.

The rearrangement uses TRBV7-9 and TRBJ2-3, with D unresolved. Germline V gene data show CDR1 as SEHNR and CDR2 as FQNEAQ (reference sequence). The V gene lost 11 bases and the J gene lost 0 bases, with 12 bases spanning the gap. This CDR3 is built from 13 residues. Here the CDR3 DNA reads TGTGCCGACCTACTCCCGAGCACAGATACGCAGTATTTT. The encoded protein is CADLLPSTDTQYF.

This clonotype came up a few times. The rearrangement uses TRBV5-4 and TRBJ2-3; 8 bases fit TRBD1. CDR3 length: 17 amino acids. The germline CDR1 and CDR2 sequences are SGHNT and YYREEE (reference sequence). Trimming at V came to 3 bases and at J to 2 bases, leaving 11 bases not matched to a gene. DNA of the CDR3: TGTGCCAGCAGCTATTACCAGGACAGGGCTGTCACAGATACGCAGTATTTT. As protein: CASSYYQDRAVTDTQYF.

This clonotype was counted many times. CDR3: CASSPLAGGLNEQFF. In nucleotides, the CDR3 is TGTGCCAGCAGCCCGTTAGCGGGGGGGCTCAATGAGCAGTTCTTC. The rearrangement uses TRBV7-3 and TRBJ2-1; 11 nucleotides line up with TRBD2. The V gene end was trimmed by 5 bases and the J gene end by 6 bases; junction bases not matched to a gene: 6. The CDR3 covers 15 residues. Germline V CDR1 and CDR2: SGHTA, FQGTGA.

In nucleotides, the CDR3 is TGTGCCAGCAGTTATGAAACAGGGGCCCTCGGTACTGAAGCTTTCTTT. It is translated as CASSYETGALGTEAFF. The chain recombines TRBV6-5 with TRBJ1-1; TRBD1 agrees at 7 bases. V dropped 3 bases and J dropped 5; count of bases not matched to a gene: 12. In germline, CDR1 is MNHEY, CDR2 SVGAGI. The CDR3 is 16 amino acids.

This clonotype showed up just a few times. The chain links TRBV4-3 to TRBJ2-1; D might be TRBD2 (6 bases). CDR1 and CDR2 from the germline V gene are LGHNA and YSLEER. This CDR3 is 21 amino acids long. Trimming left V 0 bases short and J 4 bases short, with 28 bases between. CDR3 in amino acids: CASSQDALWGILTGDYNEQFF. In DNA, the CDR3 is TGCGCCAGCAGCCAAGATGCCCTCTGGGGGATCTTAACGGGGGATTACAATGAGCAGTTCTTC.

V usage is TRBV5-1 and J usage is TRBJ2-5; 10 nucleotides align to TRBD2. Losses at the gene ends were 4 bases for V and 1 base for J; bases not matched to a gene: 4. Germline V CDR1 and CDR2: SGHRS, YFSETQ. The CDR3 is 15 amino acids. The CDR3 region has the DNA TGCGCCAGCAGCACCAGCGGGGGGGGCCAAGAGACCCAGTACTTC. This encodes CASSTSGGGQETQYF.

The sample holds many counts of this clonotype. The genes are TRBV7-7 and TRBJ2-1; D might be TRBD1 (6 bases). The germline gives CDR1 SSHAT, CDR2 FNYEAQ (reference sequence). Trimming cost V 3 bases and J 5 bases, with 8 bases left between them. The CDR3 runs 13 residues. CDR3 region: CASSLDRNNEQFF. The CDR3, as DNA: TGTGCCAGCAGCTTGGACAGAAACAATGAGCAGTTCTTC.

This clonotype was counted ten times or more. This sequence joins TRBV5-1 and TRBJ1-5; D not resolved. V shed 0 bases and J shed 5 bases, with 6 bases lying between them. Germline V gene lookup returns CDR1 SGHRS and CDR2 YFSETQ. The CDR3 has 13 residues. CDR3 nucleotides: TGCGCCAGCAGCTTGGCGGAGGATCAGCCCCAGCATTTT. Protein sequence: CASSLAEDQPQHF.

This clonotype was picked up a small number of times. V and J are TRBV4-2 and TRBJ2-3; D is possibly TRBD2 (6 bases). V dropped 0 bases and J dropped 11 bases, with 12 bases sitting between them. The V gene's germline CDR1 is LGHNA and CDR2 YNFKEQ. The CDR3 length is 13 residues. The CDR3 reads CASSQDDPGGQYF. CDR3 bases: TGTGCCAGCAGCCAAGATGACCCCGGGGGGCAGTATTTT.

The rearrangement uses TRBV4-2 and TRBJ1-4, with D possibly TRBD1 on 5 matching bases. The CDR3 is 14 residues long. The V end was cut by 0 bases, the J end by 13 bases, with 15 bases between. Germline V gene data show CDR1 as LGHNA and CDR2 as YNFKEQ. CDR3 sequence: CASSQDPQEFPLFF. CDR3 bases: TGTGCCAGCAGCCAAGACCCACAGGAATTCCCACTGTTTTTT.

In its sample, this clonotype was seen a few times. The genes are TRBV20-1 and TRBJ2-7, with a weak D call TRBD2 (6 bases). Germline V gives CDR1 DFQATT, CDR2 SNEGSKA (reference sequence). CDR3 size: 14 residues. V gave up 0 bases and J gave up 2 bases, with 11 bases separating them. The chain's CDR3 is CSARDQGGTYEQYV. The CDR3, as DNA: TGCAGTGCTAGAGATCAGGGCGGGACCTACGAGCAGTACGTC.